This TCR beta chain was recorded in a study of T cells in Graves' hyperthyroidism and ophthalmopathy. In its sample, this clonotype was seen many times. Its antigen remains unidentified. Study results and caveats: The model anticipated ophthalmopathy a median about six months pre-onset.

It was uncontrolled infection, other autoimmune disease, pregnancy or lactation that excluded patients. The CDR3 sequence is 13 residues long. Per germline, CDR1 KGHSH and CDR2 LQKENI. Deletions cut 5 bases from V and 7 bases from J, with 12 bases between. TCR beta CDR3 regions were amplified from RNA. Carried out on the TCR CDR3, a first-round RT-PCR used the HTBI primer set. From the multiplex PCR reads, TCRdb called clonotypes with MiXCR, one entry per CDR3 protein. This sample has 250,000 to 300,000 distinct CDR3 sequences, with around 15% found just once. This TCR came from a woman between 40 and 55 years old with Graves' hyperthyroidism. Material for sequencing was blood. V is TRBV18 and J is TRBJ1-5; tentatively, D is TRBD1 (5 bases). The CDR3 loop reads CASSGTASQPQHF. In DNA form, the CDR3 reads TGTGCCAGCTCAGGGACGGCCAGCCAGCCCCAGCATTTT.